This entry features one TCR beta chain sequence. This clonotype was seen at least ten times. The clone's antigen remains unknown. Per-base quality was not reported, and no clone a single base away is much larger than it. Every donor was a healthy Caucasian. The twin cohort consisted of three pairs of female monozygotic twins, all aged about 18 to 29 years. RNA for TCR libraries was isolated from peripheral blood mononuclear cells. Libraries were prepared through 5' RACE. Sequencing was carried out with an Illumina HiSeq 2000. A universal primer binding site was added through template switching, and the final cDNA carried a unique molecular identifier so that TCR cDNA molecules could be counted accurately. Specific primers in the conserved constant-segment region were used to synthesize first-strand cDNA for TCR alpha and beta chains. To control for contamination, every cDNA library was double barcoded, receiving both a SMART-Mk sample barcode and Illumina barcodes. TruSeq adapter sequences, together with Illumina sample barcodes, were added in two successive PCR steps. The TCR alpha and beta cDNA libraries were sequenced on the Illumina HiSeq platform using custom primers. The original methods were these. MiGEC processed the raw reads to extract unique molecular identifiers, while MiXCR was used to determine the CDR3 positions. For each individual, recombination models were inferred using an EM algorithm with the repgenHMM and IGoR tools. The analysis of shared clonotypes was done with the tcR package in R, with sharing normalized by the product of cloneset sizes. Out-of-frame nonproductive sequences were analyzed to study raw recombination free of thymic and clonal selection effects. TCRdb redid the processing of the public reads, applying fastp at Q25 and MiXCR, and retained in-frame beta chains. Identical CDR3 proteins give one entry, which carries the most common genes and DNA. It is TCRdb's table, rather than the study itself, that gives the V and J calls and clone size. The sample contains around 650,000 distinct CDR3 sequences, less than 9% of them found a single time. The ten top clones hold less than 2% of the sample.

The junction shows trimming of 5 bases on V and 5 bases on J, and the gene matches do not reach 11 bases of it. The CDR3, from cysteine to phenylalanine, totals 15 residues. Just CDR3 DNA is preserved here, 45 bases in frame from base 1. The germline V gene (reference sequence) sets CDR1 to LGHDT and CDR2 to YNNKEL. These data belong to a study of identical twins (dated by TCRdb to about 2016). Background for the entire study: The study deep-sequenced TCR alpha and beta repertoires from monozygotic twins, unrelated adults of various ages and cord blood to test whether fetal clonotypes persist. To rule out contamination, the twin experiments were replicated at different times with different library preparation protocols. The paper as a whole reports these results and caveats: Because the same donors could not be followed over many years, the conclusions depended on cross-sectional statistical analysis. Compared with coincidental sharing between unrelated individuals, an excess of low generation-probability sequences was observed among out-of-frame TCR alpha sequences shared between twins. Recombination models systematically underestimated out-of-frame TCR alpha sharing in monozygotic twins but agreed with sharing between unrelated individuals. A weaker excess of twin sharing was found in beta out-of-frame sequences because the signal-to-noise ratio was lowered by fewer shared sequences. Abundant cord blood beta clonotypes carried fewer insertions; young adult naive repertoires showed a weaker similar trend, while memory repertoires showed none. Invariant T cells such as MAIT and iNKT could partly confound zero-insertion analyses, although diverse VJ usage argued against such confounding for most clonotypes.

The same data also contributed to another study, on yellow fever vaccine responses in identical twins. In that second paper, the authors write: The authors reported that the T cell response to vaccination in identical twins appeared partly convergent and partly personalized. In identical twins, the study followed T cell clones that responded to the vaccine with precision.

The rearrangement combines TRBV3-1 with TRBJ1-2; 7 junctional bases match TRBD1. The material sequenced was PBMCs. The clonotype was recovered from a woman aged 18-29 years in good health. The CDR3 sequence is CASSSRQGFWYGYTF. The bases are TGTGCCAGCAGCTCTAGACAGGGCTTTTGGTATGGCTACACCTTC.